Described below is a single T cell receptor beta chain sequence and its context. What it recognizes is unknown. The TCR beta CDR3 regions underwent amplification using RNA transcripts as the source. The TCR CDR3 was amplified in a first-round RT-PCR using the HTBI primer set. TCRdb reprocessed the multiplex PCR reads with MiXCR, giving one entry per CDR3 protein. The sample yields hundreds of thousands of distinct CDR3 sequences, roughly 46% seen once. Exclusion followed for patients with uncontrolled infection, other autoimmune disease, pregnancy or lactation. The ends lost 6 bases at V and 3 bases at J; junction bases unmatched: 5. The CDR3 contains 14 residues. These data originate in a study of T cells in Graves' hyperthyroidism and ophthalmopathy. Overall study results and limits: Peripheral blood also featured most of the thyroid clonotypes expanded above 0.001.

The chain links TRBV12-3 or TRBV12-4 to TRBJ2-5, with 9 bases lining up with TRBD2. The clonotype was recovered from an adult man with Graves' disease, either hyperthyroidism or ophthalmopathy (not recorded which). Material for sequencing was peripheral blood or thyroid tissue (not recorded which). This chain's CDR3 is CASSPIAGEETQYF. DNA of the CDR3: TGTGCCAGCAGCCCGATAGCGGGAGAAGAGACCCAGTACTTC.